The source of this T cell receptor (beta chain) is a study of neurological immune-mediated disorders. General study findings and limits: Private repertoires in all groups were suggested by the absence of shared CDR3 amino acid sequences among expanded clones across subjects.

MiXCR, applied by TCRdb to the 5' RACE reads, yields one record per CDR3 protein. There are fewer than 80,000 distinct CDR3 sequences in the sample; 4% to 6% occur only once, and roughly 3.2% lies in the top ten. The CDR3 runs to 14 residues. V shed 6 bases and J shed 5 bases, with 16 bases lying between them. Germline V gene lookup returns CDR1 DFQATT and CDR2 SNEGSKA (reference sequence). This clonotype was seen a handful of times. Its specificity is unknown. This clone may be a read error of a much larger clone one base away. The sequence was obtained from a woman in her fifties or sixties with multiple sclerosis. The V gene is TRBV20-1, the J gene TRBJ1-4; D is perhaps TRBD1 (6 bases). Sequencing was done on a sample of PBMCs. The CDR3 DNA sequence: TGCAGTGCCCCCAGGACAGTCACGAATGAAAAACTGTTTTTT. As protein: CSAPRTVTNEKLFF.